This passage covers 32 T cell receptor beta chains from one sample sequenced in a study of vaccination and CD4 T cells after COVID-19. The treatment here: roughly nine-day PBMC culture with coronavirus spike peptide pools or control peptides (ViraFEST assay). Their antigens remain unidentified. Cultured CD4+ T cell DNA underwent sequencing with the Oncomine TCR Beta short-read assay. TCRdb itself ran the PCR reads through MiXCR, one entry per CDR3 protein. The data show approximately 8,700 distinct CDR3 sequences, approximately 25% seen once. The starting material was CD4+ T cells from blood, cultured in vitro, obtained after SARS-CoV-2 vaccination. These receptor sequences come from a human donor who had recovered from COVID-19.

This clonotype showed up just a few times. The V and J genes are TRBV7-8 and TRBJ1-5; 9 bases are shared with TRBD1. The CDR3 is made up of 20 amino acids. V was pared by 3 bases and J by 0 bases, with 15 bases of the junction left unmatched. Germline V gives CDR1 SGHVS, CDR2 FQNEAQ. DNA for the CDR3: TGTGCCAGCAGCTTCTTACAGGGGGCGCGGCTAGTTTATAGCAATCAGCCCCAGCATTTT. Residues: CASSFLQGARLVYSNQPQHF. Drawing the rest from reference TRBV7-8 and TRBJ1-5, the complete variable domain is GAGVSQSPRYKVAKRGQDVALRCDPISGHVSLFWYQQALGQGPEFLTYFQNEAQLDKSGLPSDRFFAERPEGSVSTLKIQRTQQEDSAVYLCASSFLQGARLVYSNQPQHFGDGTRLSIL.

This clonotype was seen more than once but under ten times. The CDR3 bases are TGTGCCAGCAGCCAAGATGGAGAACAGAAGTTGTATGGCTACACCTTC. It is translated as CASSQDGEQKLYGYTF. This chain joins TRBV4-2 and TRBJ1-2; no definite D call. Germline CDR1 and CDR2: LGHNA and YNFKEQ. The CDR3 sequence is 16 residues long. Trimming left V 0 bases short and J 5 bases short, with 16 bases between.

The chain combines TRBV10-3 with TRBJ2-7, with D perhaps matching TRBD1 (8 bases). Germline loops: CDR1 ENHRY, CDR2 SYGVKD. Between the trimmed V and J ends, which lost 3 bases and 2 bases, there was a span of 17 bases. The CDR3 runs to 16 residues. CDR3 in amino acids: CAISDPNRGGTYEQYF. The CDR3 nucleotides read TGTGCCATCAGTGACCCAAACAGGGGGGGTACCTACGAGCAGTACTTC.

This clonotype appeared a few times. This chain uses TRBV6-2 or TRBV6-3 with TRBJ1-1; no reliable D call. The CDR3 loop spans 16 amino acids. Germline CDR1 reads MNHEY; CDR2 reads SVGEGT. The V end was cut by 2 bases, the J end by 4 bases, with 17 bases between. This CDR3 reads CASSYPRGGGITEAFF. CDR3 DNA sequence: TGTGCCAGCAGTTACCCCAGAGGAGGAGGGATCACTGAAGCTTTCTTT.

This chain uses TRBV18 with TRBJ1-5; TRBD1 agrees at 7 bases. J lost 3 bases, V lost 2 bases, and 4 bases had no gene match. Germline V gene data show CDR1 as KGHSH and CDR2 as LQKENI. The CDR3 has 15 residues. Here the CDR3 reads CASSPEGAVNQPQHF. The CDR3 DNA is TGTGCCAGCTCACCAGAGGGGGCGGTCAATCAGCCCCAGCATTTT. Complete variable domain (other parts from reference TRBV18 and TRBJ1-5): NAGVMQNPRHLVRRRGQEARLRCSPMKGHSHVYWYRQLPEEGLKFMVYLQKENIIDESGMPKERFSAEFPKEGPSILRIQQVVRGDSAAYFCASSPEGAVNQPQHFGDGTRLSIL.

The chain combines TRBV10-1 with TRBJ2-2, with 9 bases aligning to TRBD1. Trimming at V came to 3 bases and at J to 6 bases, leaving 5 bases not matched to a gene. Germline V gene sequence: CDR1 WNHNN, CDR2 SYGVQD (reference sequence). The length of the CDR3 is 15 residues. The CDR3, as DNA: TGCGCCAGCAGTGATCGGACAGGGGATCCCGGGGAGCTGTTTTTT. This sequence encodes CASSDRTGDPGELFF.

The table lists this clonotype with a few counts. V usage is TRBV7-2 and J usage is TRBJ2-7; 7 bases match TRBD1. The CDR3 is 15 amino acids. Unmatched junction bases numbered 9, after V lost 4 bases and J lost 3 bases. The germline CDR1 and CDR2 sequences are SGHTA and FQGNSA. CDR3 coding DNA: TGTGCCAGCAGCTCACCGGGACAGAGGTTCTACGAGCAGTACTTC. This codes for CASSSPGQRFYEQYF.

Points on this clonotype: A much larger clone lies one base from this, so it may be a read error. The chain employs TRBV6-1 and TRBJ2-5; D is ambiguous. The CDR3 is made up of 12 amino acids. Germline V CDR1 and CDR2: MNHNS, SASEGT. V shed 6 bases and J shed 1 base, with 6 bases lying between them. This CDR3 is CASSHPQETQYF. The CDR3 DNA reads as TGTGCCAGCAGCCACCCCCAAGAGACCCAGTACTTC.

The rearrangement links TRBV28 to TRBJ1-1; D is uncertain. CDR3 length: 10 amino acids. CDR1 and CDR2 (germline): MDHEN, SYDVKM. The V and J ends lost 7 bases and 2 bases respectively, with 2 bases between them. The CDR3 nucleotides read TGTGCCAGCACAAACACTGAAGCTTTCTTT. Translating gives CASTNTEAFF.

V and J are TRBV7-2 and TRBJ1-5, with D unclear. Between the trimmed V and J ends, which lost 4 bases and 4 bases, there was a span of 8 bases. The CDR3 runs 13 residues. Germline V gene lookup returns CDR1 SGHTA and CDR2 FQGNSA. The CDR3 DNA reads as TGTGCCAGCAGCTCAGAAAGGAATCAGCCCCAGCATTTT. It yields the protein CASSSERNQPQHF.

As for this clonotype: A junction boundary mismatches the germline segment, possibly from a read error. This chain links TRBV4-3 with TRBJ2-2; TRBD1 agrees at 8 bases. The CDR3 loop spans 19 amino acids. Germline assignment: CDR1 LGHNA and CDR2 YSLEER. DNA for the CDR3: TGCGCCAGCAGCCAAGAGTACATGGTTGGACAGGGAGGCACCGGGGAGCTGGTTTTT. Its translation is CASSQEYMVGQGGTGELVF.

By its share, this clonotype is medium-sized. The chain recombines TRBV7-2 with TRBJ2-7; D is perhaps TRBD2 (6 bases). The CDR3 spans 15 residues. Germline CDR1 reads SGHTA; CDR2 reads FQGNSA. V lost 1 base and J lost 0, with 10 bases in between. The CDR3 DNA reads as TGTGCCAGCAGCTTAGTGGCGGGGTCCTCCTACGAGCAGTACTTC. This codes for CASSLVAGSSYEQYF.

The chain joins TRBV21-1 to TRBJ2-1. TRBV21-1 is shown as a pseudogene. The CDR3 covers 12 residues. CDR3 bases: TGTGCCAGCAGTCCGGCGGACAATGAGCAGTTCTTC. It yields the protein CASSPADNEQFF.

The rearrangement joins TRBV20-1 to TRBJ1-5, with D unclear. V lost 6 bases to trimming and J lost 0 bases, with 9 bases between them. CDR1 is DFQATT and CDR2 is SNEGSKA in the germline V gene (reference sequence). The CDR3 runs to 13 residues. CDR3: CSAGFYSNQPQHF. Written as DNA, the CDR3 is TGCAGTGCGGGATTTTATAGCAATCAGCCCCAGCATTTT.

This clonotype was seen only a few times. For the CDR3, the DNA is TGTGCCAGCAGTTACTCGCCGGGGATATCCTACGAGCAGTACTTC. Amino acids: CASSYSPGISYEQYF. V gene TRBV6-5 combines with J gene TRBJ2-7; D may be TRBD2 (5 bases). CDR3 length equals 15 residues. Trimming took off 0 bases at V and 1 base at J, with 10 bases between the two ends. Germline V gene data show CDR1 as MNHEY and CDR2 as SVGAGI.

Only a few counts were recorded for this clonotype. CDR3 region: CASSLGYVDTQYF. As DNA, the CDR3 is TGTGCCAGCAGCTTAGGATACGTAGATACGCAGTATTTT. This chain connects TRBV11-2 to TRBJ2-3; D unresolved. CDR1 is SGHAT and CDR2 is FQNNGV in the germline V gene. The CDR3 is made up of 13 amino acids. V lost 1 base to trimming and J lost 5 bases, with 7 bases between them. The entire variable domain, with the rest obtained from reference TRBV11-2 and TRBJ2-3, is as follows: EAGVAQSPRYKIIEKRQSVAFWCNPISGHATLYWYQQILGQGPKLLIQFQNNGVVDDSQLPKDRFSAERLKGVDSTLKIQPAKLEDSAVYLCASSLGYVDTQYFGPGTRLTVL.

The table lists this clonotype with a few counts. This chain links TRBV7-2 with TRBJ2-4, with 7 bases lining up with TRBD1. V lost 2 bases and J lost 2; bases outside the gene matches: 12. The CDR3 has 18 amino acids. Germline V gene lookup returns CDR1 SGHTA and CDR2 FQGNSA. The CDR3 nucleotides are TGTGCCAGCAGCTTATTTGTGGGTGGGGACAGCCCCAAAAACATTCAGTACTTC. This sequence encodes CASSLFVGGDSPKNIQYF.

This chain connects TRBV15 to TRBJ2-7, with 9 bases lining up with TRBD2. The CDR3 is made up of 16 amino acids. Germline CDR1 is LNHNV and CDR2 is YYDKDF (reference sequence). The J segment lost 3 bases and the V segment lost 1 base, leaving 7 bases of the junction unmatched. The CDR3 DNA follows: TGTGCCACCAGCAGAGGAAAGGCTAGCGGGGTCTACGAGCAGTACTTC. Amino acids: CATSRGKASGVYEQYF.

As for this clonotype: The germline gene is not matched at one end of the junction; a read error may be the cause. The genes are TRBV7-3 and TRBJ1-1; no clear D. This CDR3 region has 15 residues. Germline lookup yields CDR1 SGHTA and CDR2 FQGTGA. The CDR3 loop is CASSLNGERYTGAFF. CDR3 sequence (DNA): TGTGCCAGCAGCTTAAATGGGGAAAGGTACACTGGAGCTTTCTTT.

Here the CDR3 DNA reads TGTGCCAGCAGCCAGAGGCTAGGAATTCGCACTGAAGCTTTCTTT. This encodes CASSQRLGIRTEAFF. This chain joins TRBV11-2 and TRBJ1-1; D remains unclear. The CDR3 length is 15 residues. V lost 5 bases and J lost 4, with 17 bases in between. The germline gives CDR1 SGHAT, CDR2 FQNNGV.

The gene calls are TRBV29-1 and TRBJ1-1; D remains ambiguous. From germline, CDR1 is SQVTM and CDR2 ANQGSEA. The CDR3 is made up of 12 amino acids. Trimming left V 2 bases short and J 7 bases short, with 11 bases between. The CDR3 region is CSVERDGFEAFF. DNA of the CDR3: TGCAGCGTTGAAAGGGATGGGTTTGAAGCTTTCTTT. Together with reference TRBV29-1 and TRBJ1-1, the CDR3 gives the full variable domain: SAVISQKPSRDICQRGTSLTIQCQVDSQVTMMFWYRQQPGQSLTLIATANQGSEATYESGFVIDKFPISRPNLTFSTLTVSNMSPEDSSIYLCSVERDGFEAFFGQGTRLTVV.

The gene calls are TRBV28 and TRBJ1-2; D unclear. The germline V and J ends were trimmed by 4 bases and 9 bases, with 15 bases remaining between them. Looked up from germline, CDR1 is MDHEN and CDR2 is SYDVKM. This CDR3 is built from 13 residues. The CDR3 loop reads CASSSQFYGSYTF. The CDR3 coding sequence is TGTGCCAGCAGTTCGCAGTTCTATGGAAGCTACACCTTC.

This sequence joins TRBV10-3 and TRBJ2-5; 7 bases map to TRBD2. The CDR3 has 15 residues. J gave up 2 bases and V 4 bases, and 7 bases lay outside the gene matches. The germline gives CDR1 ENHRY, CDR2 SYGVKD. CDR3 bases: TGTGCCATCAGTGGGGGACTACCCGCACAAGAGACCCAGTACTTC. Its translation: CAISGGLPAQETQYF.

The chain has TRBV12-3 or TRBV12-4 and TRBJ1-1; no clear D. Trimming cost V 0 bases and J 8 bases, with 10 bases left between them. The CDR3 has 13 residues. CDR3 sequence (DNA): TGTGCCAGCAGTTTAGCGTCGGGTACCGAAGCTTTCTTT. It specifies CASSLASGTEAFF.

A few counts support this clonotype. This chain connects TRBV24-1 to TRBJ2-1; 14 positions match TRBD2. V lost 3 bases and J lost 9; bases outside the gene matches: 9. The germline gives CDR1 KGHDR, CDR2 SFDVKD. This CDR3 region has 17 residues. The chain's CDR3 is CATSDPSTSGRAGEQFF. For the CDR3, the DNA is TGTGCCACCAGTGATCCATCGACTAGCGGGAGGGCCGGTGAGCAGTTCTTC.

This chain joins TRBV2 and TRBJ1-2; TRBD1 is a possible D gene (5 bases). With 8 bases removed from V and 2 bases from J, the gap between germline ends came to 15 bases. Looked up from germline, CDR1 is SNHLY and CDR2 is FYNNEI. The CDR3 sequence is 14 residues long. CDR3 DNA sequence: TGTGCCAGCTGGTCAGGGAGGGCGAACTATGGCTACACCTTC. This encodes CASWSGRANYGYTF.

By sample fraction, this clonotype is medium-sized. The J gene is TRBJ1-1, the V gene TRBV20-1, with no clear D. The CDR3 is 13 amino acids. Germline loops: CDR1 DFQATT, CDR2 SNEGSKA (reference sequence). V was trimmed by 0 bases and J by 7 bases, leaving 12 bases between them. The CDR3, as DNA: TGCAGTGCTAGAGATCCACTGTCCCTTGAAGCTTTCTTT. Translated, it gives CSARDPLSLEAFF.

The gene calls are TRBV6-1 and TRBJ2-7, with 7 positions matching TRBD1. This CDR3 spans 14 amino acids. CDR1 is MNHNS and CDR2 is SASEGT in the germline V gene. J gave up 2 bases and V 6 bases, and 7 bases lay outside the gene matches. The CDR3 DNA reads as TGTGCCAGCAGACTTGACAGGGCGACCTACGAGCAGTACTTC. Translated: CASRLDRATYEQYF.

This clonotype was counted only a few times. The chain links TRBV19 to TRBJ2-7; TRBD1 agrees at 9 bases. The CDR3 loop spans 16 amino acids. Germline V gene data show CDR1 as LNHDA and CDR2 as SQIVND (reference sequence). The V gene end was trimmed by 5 bases and the J gene end by 1 base; junction bases not matched to a gene: 9. CDR3 amino acids: CASSSPRDRVSYEQYF. The CDR3 DNA reads as TGTGCCAGTAGTTCACCCCGGGACAGGGTTTCCTACGAGCAGTACTTC.

This clonotype occurred a few times. J is TRBJ2-5 and V is TRBV7-9, with TRBD2 as a possible D gene (6 bases). Trimming removed 3 bases from V and 2 bases from J, with 10 bases in between. The CDR3 is made up of 14 amino acids. Germline lookup yields CDR1 SEHNR and CDR2 FQNEAQ (reference sequence). The CDR3 DNA reads TGTGCCAGCAGCTTGGGACTGGCTCAAGAGACCCAGTACTTC. Amino acids: CASSLGLAQETQYF.

The chain uses TRBV20-1 and TRBJ1-6, with D perhaps TRBD1 (5 bases). Between the trimmed V and J ends, which lost 6 bases and 9 bases, there was a span of 15 bases. The germline V gene has CDR1 DFQATT and CDR2 SNEGSKA (reference sequence). This CDR3 has 13 residues. DNA for the CDR3: TGCAGTGCGGGAGGGGAGGTGGGTTCACCCCTCCACTTT. Encoded protein: CSAGGEVGSPLHF.

This chain uses TRBV19 with TRBJ2-1, with 11 bases fitting TRBD1. J lost 4 bases, V lost 5 bases, and 7 bases had no gene match. Germline-derived CDR1 and CDR2 are LNHDA and SQIVND (reference sequence). This CDR3 has 16 amino acids. For the CDR3, the DNA is TGTGCCAGTAGTTTCGCCGGGACAGGGGGTTACAATGAGCAGTTCTTC. It is translated as CASSFAGTGGYNEQFF.